This TCR beta chain was recovered during a study of T-cell memory formation after mild COVID-19. This CDR3 contains 17 residues. Losses at the gene ends were 5 bases for V and 0 bases for J; bases not matched to a gene: 10. Germline V gene lookup returns CDR1 SGHKS and CDR2 YYEKEE (reference sequence). TCRdb reanalysed the 5' RACE reads using MiXCR and keeps one entry per CDR3 protein. The sample shows hundreds of thousands of distinct CDR3 sequences, 15% to 20% of them seen only once. The V gene is TRBV5-5, the J gene TRBJ1-1; TRBD1 matches 10 bases. The sample was PBMCs or a T cell subset sorted from them (not recorded which). The sequence was obtained from an adult woman who had mild COVID-19 (a few samples of this study predate the infection). Cell type and time point are not known. The CDR3 reads CASRYRDRGPMNTEAFF. CDR3 DNA: TGTGCCAGCAGGTATCGGGACAGGGGCCCAATGAACACTGAAGCTTTCTTT.